These 9 T cell receptor beta chains came from one sample sequenced in a study of spatial heterogeneity in lung cancer. One entry per CDR3 protein, called by TCRdb with MiXCR from the 5' RACE reads. The table records about 21,000 distinct CDR3 sequences, about 4.5% of them present only once. The time point here: sample taken at primary tumor resection. The sample consisted of PBMCs, taken at surgery. The receptors come from a male donor with early-stage non-small cell lung cancer.

Ten or more counts support this clonotype. The gene calls are TRBV5-1 and TRBJ1-4; tentative D call: TRBD1 (6 bases). The CDR3 has 15 residues. The V and J ends lost 0 bases and 4 bases respectively, with 10 bases between them. The V gene's germline CDR1 is SGHRS and CDR2 YFSETQ. This CDR3 is CASSLVAGVNEKLFF. The CDR3 region has the DNA TGCGCCAGCAGCTTGGTAGCAGGGGTTAATGAAAAACTGTTTTTT.

This clonotype has a count of ten or more. The rearrangement uses TRBV29-1 and TRBJ1-2; D remains ambiguous. Germline V gene lookup returns CDR1 SQVTM and CDR2 ANQGSEA. Trimming stripped 2 bases from V and 0 bases from J, with 10 bases between. The CDR3 has 14 residues. CDR3 nucleotide sequence: TGCAGCGTTGAAAAGGAGTCATCTAACTATGGCTACACCTTC. Translated, it gives CSVEKESSNYGYTF. Filled out from reference TRBV29-1 and TRBJ1-2, the complete variable domain reads SAVISQKPSRDICQRGTSLTIQCQVDSQVTMMFWYRQQPGQSLTLIATANQGSEATYESGFVIDKFPISRPNLTFSTLTVSNMSPEDSSIYLCSVEKESSNYGYTFGSGTRLTVV.

Many counts were recorded for this clonotype. This chain joins TRBV25-1 and TRBJ1-1, with 8 bases that match TRBD1. Trimming removed 6 bases from V and 1 base from J; junction bases left unmatched: 4. This CDR3 has 14 amino acids. Germline V lookup: CDR1 MGHDK, CDR2 SYGVNS. CDR3 region: CASRSTGANTEAFF. CDR3 nucleotide sequence: TGTGCCAGCAGGTCGACAGGGGCGAACACTGAAGCTTTCTTT. The whole variable domain, filled in from reference TRBV25-1 and TRBJ1-1, reads EADIYQTPRYLVIGTGKKITLECSQTMGHDKMYWYQQDPGMELHLIHYSYGVNSTEKGDLSSESTVSRIRTEHFPLTLESARPSHTSQYLCASRSTGANTEAFFGQGTRLTVV.

This clonotype was counted at least ten times. The chain recombines TRBV2 with TRBJ2-1; 7 bases map to TRBD2. With 9 bases clipped from V and 3 bases from J, the junction kept 8 bases outside the gene matches. This CDR3 has 14 residues. The germline gives CDR1 SNHLY, CDR2 FYNNEI. CDR3 nucleotides: TGTGCCAGGAGAGCGGGAACCGACTACAATGAGCAGTTCTTC. Translation: CARRAGTDYNEQFF.

This clonotype was seen repeatedly, ten times or more. The chain recombines TRBV7-8 with TRBJ1-5; D is uncertain. Germline assignment: CDR1 SGHVS and CDR2 FQNEAQ. CDR3 length: 15 amino acids. V shed 6 bases and J shed 3 bases, with 15 bases lying between them. Here the CDR3 reads CASSTGRDVNQPQHF. For the CDR3, the DNA is TGTGCCAGCAGTACTGGTAGGGATGTCAATCAGCCCCAGCATTTT.

This clonotype was counted many times. The chain has TRBV20-1 and TRBJ2-1; no definite D call. CDR1 DFQATT and CDR2 SNEGSKA come from the germline V gene (reference sequence). The CDR3 runs to 15 residues. The V gene lost 1 base and the J gene lost 0 bases, with 10 bases spanning the gap. CDR3 protein: CSARGWQSSYNEQFF. CDR3 DNA: TGCAGTGCTAGAGGGTGGCAGAGCTCCTACAATGAGCAGTTCTTC.

This chain joins TRBV5-1 and TRBJ2-3; D possibly corresponds to TRBD1 (6 bases). The germline gives CDR1 SGHRS, CDR2 YFSETQ. The CDR3 runs 14 residues. V lost 2 bases and J lost 4, with 11 bases in between. Here the CDR3 reads CASSFSTGSDTQYF. Here the CDR3 DNA reads TGCGCCAGCAGCTTTTCGACAGGATCAGATACGCAGTATTTT.

This clonotype was counted at least ten times. V usage is TRBV7-2 and J usage is TRBJ1-3; D gene unclear. The CDR3 has 13 amino acids. CDR1 and CDR2 (germline): SGHTA, FQGNSA. The germline V and J ends were trimmed by 4 bases and 0 bases, with 4 bases remaining between them. CDR3 coding DNA: TGTGCCAGCAGCTCCTTCTCTGGAAACACCATATATTTT. Protein sequence: CASSSFSGNTIYF.

This rearrangement joins TRBV4-3 to TRBJ2-2; TRBD2 aligns across 14 bases. Germline V gene lookup returns CDR1 LGHNA and CDR2 YSLEER. The V gene end was trimmed by 4 bases and the J gene end by 3 bases; junction bases not matched to a gene: 10. The CDR3 is 19 amino acids. CDR3 sequence reads: CASSPGTSGRWVDTGELFF. CDR3 coding DNA: TGCGCCAGCAGCCCGGGGACTAGCGGGAGATGGGTGGACACCGGGGAGCTGTTTTTT.